This note documents a single TCR beta chain sequence. The sample is drawn from a study of blood T cell repertoires in COVID-19. The wider study: The United States, Italy and Spain supplied acute and convalescent COVID-19 samples.

TCRdb's copy holds only in-frame clones and misses some; the assay was immunoSEQ multiplex PCR. Found here are about 250,000 clones, about four fifths of them singletons; the top ten hold roughly 5.3%. Assignments of participants to cohorts depended upon their own reported clinical history. Shortly before study entry, within 2 weeks, exposed participants had met a COVID-19 case. The TCR comes from a man aged 35-49 years who had been exposed to COVID-19. The specimen sequenced was PBMCs or T cells enriched from blood (not recorded which).

This chain's CDR3 is CASSPRGLAVSTDTQYF. The CDR3 DNA is TGCGCCAGCAGCCCACGTGGACTAGCAGTGAGCACAGATACGCAGTATTTT. This chain connects TRBV5-1 to TRBJ2-3, with 8 bases identical to TRBD2. CDR1 is SGHRS, CDR2 YFSETQ, per germline. The CDR3 spans 17 residues. Unmatched junction bases numbered 10, after V lost 4 bases and J lost 0 bases.